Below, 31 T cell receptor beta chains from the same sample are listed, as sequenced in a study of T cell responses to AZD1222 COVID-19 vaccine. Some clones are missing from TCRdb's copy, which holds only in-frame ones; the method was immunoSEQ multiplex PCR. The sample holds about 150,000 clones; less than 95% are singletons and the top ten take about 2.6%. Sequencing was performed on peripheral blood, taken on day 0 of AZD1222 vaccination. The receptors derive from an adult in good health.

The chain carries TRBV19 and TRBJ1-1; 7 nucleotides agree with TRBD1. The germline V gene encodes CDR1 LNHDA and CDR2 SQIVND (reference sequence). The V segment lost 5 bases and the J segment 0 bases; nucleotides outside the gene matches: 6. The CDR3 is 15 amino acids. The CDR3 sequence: CASSSWTGMNTEAFF. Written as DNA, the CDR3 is TGTGCCAGTAGTTCCTGGACAGGAATGAACACTGAAGCTTTCTTT. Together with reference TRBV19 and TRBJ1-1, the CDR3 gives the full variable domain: DGGITQSPKYLFRKEGQNVTLSCEQNLNHDAMYWYRQDPGQGLRLIYYSQIVNDFQKGDIAEGYSVSREKKESFPLTVTSAQKNPTAFYLCASSSWTGMNTEAFFGQGTRLTVV.

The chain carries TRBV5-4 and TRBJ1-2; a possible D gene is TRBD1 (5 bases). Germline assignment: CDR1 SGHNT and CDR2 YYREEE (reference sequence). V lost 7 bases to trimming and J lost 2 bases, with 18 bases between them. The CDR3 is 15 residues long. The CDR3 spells CASVAGGMSNYGYTF. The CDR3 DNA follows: TGTGCCAGCGTTGCGGGGGGGATGTCCAACTATGGCTACACCTTC.

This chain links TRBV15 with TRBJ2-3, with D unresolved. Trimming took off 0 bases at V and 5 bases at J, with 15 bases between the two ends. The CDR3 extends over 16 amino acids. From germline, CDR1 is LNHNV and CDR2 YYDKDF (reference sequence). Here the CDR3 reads CATSRDQQYAGDTQYF. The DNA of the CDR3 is TGTGCCACCAGCAGAGATCAACAGTACGCCGGAGATACGCAGTATTTT.

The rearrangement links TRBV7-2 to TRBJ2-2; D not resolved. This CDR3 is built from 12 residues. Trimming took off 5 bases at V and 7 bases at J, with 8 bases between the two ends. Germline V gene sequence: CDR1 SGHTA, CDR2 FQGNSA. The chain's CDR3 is CASSRVLGELFF. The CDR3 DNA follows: TGTGCCAGCAGCAGGGTCCTCGGGGAGCTGTTTTTT.

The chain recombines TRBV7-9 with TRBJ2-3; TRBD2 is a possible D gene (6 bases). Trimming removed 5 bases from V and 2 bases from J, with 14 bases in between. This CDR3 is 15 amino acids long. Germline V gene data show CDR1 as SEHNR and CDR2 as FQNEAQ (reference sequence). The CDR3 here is CASSEVGGATDTQYF. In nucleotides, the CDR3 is TGTGCCAGCAGCGAAGTCGGGGGAGCCACAGATACGCAGTATTTT.

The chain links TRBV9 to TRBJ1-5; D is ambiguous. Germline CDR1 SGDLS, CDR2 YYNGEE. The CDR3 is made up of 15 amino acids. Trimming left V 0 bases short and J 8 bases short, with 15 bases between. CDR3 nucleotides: TGTGCCAGCAGCGTAGCTTCTAACCCCCGGGAGCCCCAGCATTTT. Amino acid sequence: CASSVASNPREPQHF.

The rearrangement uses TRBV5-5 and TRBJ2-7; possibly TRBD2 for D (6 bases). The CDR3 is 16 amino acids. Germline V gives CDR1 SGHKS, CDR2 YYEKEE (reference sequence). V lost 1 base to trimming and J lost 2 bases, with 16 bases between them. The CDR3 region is CASSLRRGTQAYEQYF. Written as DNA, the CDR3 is TGTGCCAGCAGCTTGCGTCGGGGGACTCAGGCCTACGAGCAGTACTTC.

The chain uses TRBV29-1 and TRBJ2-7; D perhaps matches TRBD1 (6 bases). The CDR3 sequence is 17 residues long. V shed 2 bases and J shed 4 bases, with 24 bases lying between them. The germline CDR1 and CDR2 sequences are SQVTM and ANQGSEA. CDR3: CSVELGSVRQERYEQYF. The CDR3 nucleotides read TGCAGCGTTGAATTGGGATCCGTACGACAGGAGCGATACGAGCAGTACTTC.

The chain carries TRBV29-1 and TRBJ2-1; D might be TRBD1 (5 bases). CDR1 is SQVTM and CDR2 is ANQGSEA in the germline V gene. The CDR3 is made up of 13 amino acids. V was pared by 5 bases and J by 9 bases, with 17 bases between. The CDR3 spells CSVWWGRPGEQFF. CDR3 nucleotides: TGCAGCGTTTGGTGGGGCCGCCCCGGTGAGCAGTTCTTC.

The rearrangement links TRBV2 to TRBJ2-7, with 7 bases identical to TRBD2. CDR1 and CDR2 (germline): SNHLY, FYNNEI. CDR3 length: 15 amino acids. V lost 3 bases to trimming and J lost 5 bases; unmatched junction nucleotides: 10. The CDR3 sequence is CASSDSSGAWDEQYF. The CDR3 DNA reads TGTGCCAGCAGTGACTCGAGCGGGGCGTGGGACGAGCAGTACTTC.

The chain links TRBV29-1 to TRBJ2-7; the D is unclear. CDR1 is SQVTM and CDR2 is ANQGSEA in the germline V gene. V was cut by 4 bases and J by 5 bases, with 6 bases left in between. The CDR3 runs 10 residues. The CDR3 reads CSVVENEQYF. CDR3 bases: TGCAGCGTTGTTGAGAACGAGCAGTACTTC.

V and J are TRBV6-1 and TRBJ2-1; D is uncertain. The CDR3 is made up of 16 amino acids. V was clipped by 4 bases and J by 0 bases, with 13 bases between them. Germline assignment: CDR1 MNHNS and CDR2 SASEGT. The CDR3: CASSGVTQSSYNEQFF. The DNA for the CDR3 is TGTGCCAGCAGTGGGGTTACACAGAGCTCCTACAATGAGCAGTTCTTC.

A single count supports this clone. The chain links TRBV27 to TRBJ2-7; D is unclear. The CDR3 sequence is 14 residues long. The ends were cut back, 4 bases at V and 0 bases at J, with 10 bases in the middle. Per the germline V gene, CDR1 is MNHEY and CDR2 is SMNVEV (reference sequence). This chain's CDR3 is CASSSRGYSYEQYF. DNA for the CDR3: TGTGCCAGCAGTTCTCGCGGCTACTCCTACGAGCAGTACTTC.

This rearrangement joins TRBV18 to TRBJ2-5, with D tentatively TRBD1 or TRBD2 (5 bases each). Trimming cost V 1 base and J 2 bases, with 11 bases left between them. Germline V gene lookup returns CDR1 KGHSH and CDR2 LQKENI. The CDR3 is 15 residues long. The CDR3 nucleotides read TGTGCCAGCTCACCACGGGGGTCCCCTCAAGAGACCCAGTACTTC. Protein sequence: CASSPRGSPQETQYF. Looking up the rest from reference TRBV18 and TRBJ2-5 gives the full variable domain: NAGVMQNPRHLVRRRGQEARLRCSPMKGHSHVYWYRQLPEEGLKFMVYLQKENIIDESGMPKERFSAEFPKEGPSILRIQQVVRGDSAAYFCASSPRGSPQETQYFGPGTRLLVL.

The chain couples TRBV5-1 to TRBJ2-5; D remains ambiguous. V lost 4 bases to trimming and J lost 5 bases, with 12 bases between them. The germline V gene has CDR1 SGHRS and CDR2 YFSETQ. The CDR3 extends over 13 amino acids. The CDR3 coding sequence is TGCGCCAGCAGCGTGACACTAAAGGAGACCCAGTACTTC. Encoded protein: CASSVTLKETQYF.

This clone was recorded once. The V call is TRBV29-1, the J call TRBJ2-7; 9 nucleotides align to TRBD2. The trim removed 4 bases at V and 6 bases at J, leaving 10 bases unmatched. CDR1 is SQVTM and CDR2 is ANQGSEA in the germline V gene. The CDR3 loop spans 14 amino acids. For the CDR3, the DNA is TGCAGCGTTGGGGGTAGCGGGGGTGTAGGCGAGCAGTACTTC. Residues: CSVGGSGGVGEQYF.

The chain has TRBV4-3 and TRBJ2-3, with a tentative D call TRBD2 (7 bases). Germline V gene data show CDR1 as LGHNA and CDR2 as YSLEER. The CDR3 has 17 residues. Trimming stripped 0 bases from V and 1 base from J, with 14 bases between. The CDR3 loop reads CASSQDFAGARTDTQYF. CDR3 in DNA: TGCGCCAGCAGCCAAGATTTCGCGGGGGCCCGCACAGATACGCAGTATTTT.

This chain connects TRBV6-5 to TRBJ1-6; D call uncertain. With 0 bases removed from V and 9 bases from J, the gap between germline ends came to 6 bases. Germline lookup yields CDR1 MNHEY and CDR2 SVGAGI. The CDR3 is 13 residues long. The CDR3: CASSYSGSSPLHF. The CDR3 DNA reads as TGTGCCAGCAGTTACTCGGGGAGTTCACCCCTCCACTTT.

This chain's CDR3 is CASSQAIGGRTDTQYF. The CDR3 DNA follows: TGTGCCAGCAGCCAAGCGATTGGGGGGCGCACAGATACGCAGTATTTT. The rearrangement links TRBV3-1 (or the pseudogene TRBV3-2) to TRBJ2-3; D tentatively fits TRBD1 or TRBD2 (6 bases each). The CDR3 consists of 16 residues. Trimming removed 1 base at V and 1 base at J, with 12 bases between. Germline V gene lookup returns CDR1 LGHDT and CDR2 YNNKEL (reference sequence).

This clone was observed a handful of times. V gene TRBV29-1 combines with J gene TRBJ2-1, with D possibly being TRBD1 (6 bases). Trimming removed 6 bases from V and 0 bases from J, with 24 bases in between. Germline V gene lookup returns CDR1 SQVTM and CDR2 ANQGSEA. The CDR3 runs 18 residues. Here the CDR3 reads CSVGVRDTTTYSYNEQFF. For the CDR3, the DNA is TGCAGCGTGGGCGTAAGGGACACGACTACTTACTCCTACAATGAGCAGTTCTTC.

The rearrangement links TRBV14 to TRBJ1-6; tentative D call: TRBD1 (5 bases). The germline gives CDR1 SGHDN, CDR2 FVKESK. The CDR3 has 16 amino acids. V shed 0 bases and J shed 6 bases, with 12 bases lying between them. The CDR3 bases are TGTGCCAGCAGCCAAGACCAGGGAGGGCTTAATTCACCCCTCCACTTT. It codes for CASSQDQGGLNSPLHF.

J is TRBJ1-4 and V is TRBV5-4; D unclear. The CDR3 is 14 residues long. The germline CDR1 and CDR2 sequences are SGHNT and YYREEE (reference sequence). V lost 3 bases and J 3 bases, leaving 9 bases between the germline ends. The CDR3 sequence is CASSSARANEKLFF. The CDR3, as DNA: TGTGCCAGCAGCTCGGCGCGAGCTAATGAAAAACTGTTTTTT.

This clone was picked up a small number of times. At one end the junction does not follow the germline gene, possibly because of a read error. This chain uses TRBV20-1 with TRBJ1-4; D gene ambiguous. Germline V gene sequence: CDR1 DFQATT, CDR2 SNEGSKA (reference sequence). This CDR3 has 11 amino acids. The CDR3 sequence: CSARDGRAGVF. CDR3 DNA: TGCAGTGCTAGAGATGGACGGGCCGGGGTTTTT.

Written as DNA, the CDR3 is TGTGCCAGCAGCTTAGATTGGCAGGCCGTACTCACAGATACGCAGTATTTT. Translation gives CASSLDWQAVLTDTQYF. The J gene is TRBJ2-3, the V gene TRBV7-9; D ambiguous. There are 17 residues in the CDR3. Germline-derived CDR1 and CDR2 are SEHNR and FQNEAQ (reference sequence). The V and J ends lost 1 base and 2 bases respectively, with 16 bases between them.

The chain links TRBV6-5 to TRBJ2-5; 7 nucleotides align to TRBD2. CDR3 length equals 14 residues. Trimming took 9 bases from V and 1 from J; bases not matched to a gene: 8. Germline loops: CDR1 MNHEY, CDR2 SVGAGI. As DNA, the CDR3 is TGTGCCAGTTCTAACGGGGGGATCCAAGAGACCCAGTACTTC. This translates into CASSNGGIQETQYF.

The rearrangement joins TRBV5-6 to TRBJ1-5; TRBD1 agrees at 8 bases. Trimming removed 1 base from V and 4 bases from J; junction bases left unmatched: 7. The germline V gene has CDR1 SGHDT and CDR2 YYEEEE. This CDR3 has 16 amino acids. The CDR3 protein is CASSLSGRGPNQPQHF. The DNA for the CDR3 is TGTGCCAGCAGCTTGTCGGGCAGGGGGCCGAATCAGCCCCAGCATTTT.

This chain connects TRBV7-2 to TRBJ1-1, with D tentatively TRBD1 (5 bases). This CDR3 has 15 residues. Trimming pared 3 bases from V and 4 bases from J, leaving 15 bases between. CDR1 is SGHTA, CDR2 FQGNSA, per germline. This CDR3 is CASSFAWGEVTEAFF. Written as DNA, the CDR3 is TGTGCCAGCAGCTTCGCCTGGGGCGAGGTCACTGAAGCTTTCTTT.

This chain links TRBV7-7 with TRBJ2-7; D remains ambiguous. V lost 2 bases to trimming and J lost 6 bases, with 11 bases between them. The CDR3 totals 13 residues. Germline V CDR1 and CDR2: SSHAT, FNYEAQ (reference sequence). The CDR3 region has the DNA TGTGCCAGCAGCTTATCTATCGGCTCCGAGCAGTACTTC. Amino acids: CASSLSIGSEQYF.

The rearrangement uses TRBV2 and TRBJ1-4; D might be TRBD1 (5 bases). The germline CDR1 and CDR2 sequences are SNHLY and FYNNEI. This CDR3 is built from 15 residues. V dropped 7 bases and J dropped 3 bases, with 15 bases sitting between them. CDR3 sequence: CASNAGGAANEKLFF. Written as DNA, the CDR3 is TGTGCCAGCAACGCCGGGGGAGCTGCTAATGAAAAACTGTTTTTT.

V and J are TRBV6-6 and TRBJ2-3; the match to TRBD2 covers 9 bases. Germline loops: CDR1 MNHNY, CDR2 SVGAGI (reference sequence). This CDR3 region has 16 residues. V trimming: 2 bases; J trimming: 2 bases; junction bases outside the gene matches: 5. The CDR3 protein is CASSYVAGVNTDTQYF. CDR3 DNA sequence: TGTGCCAGCAGTTACGTAGCGGGGGTCAACACAGATACGCAGTATTTT.

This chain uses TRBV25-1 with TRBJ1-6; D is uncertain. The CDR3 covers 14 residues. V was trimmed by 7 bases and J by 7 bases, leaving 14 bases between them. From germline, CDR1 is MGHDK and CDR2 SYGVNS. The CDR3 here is CASNAYGGNSPLHF. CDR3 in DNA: TGTGCCAGCAATGCGTATGGAGGGAATTCACCCCTCCACTTT.